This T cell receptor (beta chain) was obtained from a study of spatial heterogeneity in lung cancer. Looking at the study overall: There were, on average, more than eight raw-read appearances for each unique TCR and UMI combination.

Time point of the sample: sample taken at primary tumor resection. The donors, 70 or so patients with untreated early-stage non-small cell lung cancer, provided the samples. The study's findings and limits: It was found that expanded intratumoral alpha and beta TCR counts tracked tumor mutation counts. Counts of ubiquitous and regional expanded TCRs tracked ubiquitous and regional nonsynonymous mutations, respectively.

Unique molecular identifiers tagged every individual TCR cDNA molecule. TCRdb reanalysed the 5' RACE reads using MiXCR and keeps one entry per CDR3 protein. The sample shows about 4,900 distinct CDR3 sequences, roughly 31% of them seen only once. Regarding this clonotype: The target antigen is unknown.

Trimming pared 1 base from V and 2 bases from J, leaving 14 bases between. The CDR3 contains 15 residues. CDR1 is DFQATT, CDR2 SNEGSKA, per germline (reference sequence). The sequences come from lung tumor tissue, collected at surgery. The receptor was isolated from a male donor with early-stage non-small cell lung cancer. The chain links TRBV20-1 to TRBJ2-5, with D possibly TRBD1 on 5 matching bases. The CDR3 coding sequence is TGCAGTGCTAGAGCTTCGGACACCAGACAAGAGACCCAGTACTTC. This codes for CSARASDTRQETQYF.